A selection of T cell receptor beta chains follows, all from one sample in a study of early T cells in non-severe SARS-CoV-2 infection. TCRdb itself ran the 5' RACE reads through MiXCR, one entry per CDR3 protein. Among about 97,000 distinct CDR3 sequences listed, 13% were seen once. The sample was whole blood. Source of these receptors: an adult who was a healthcare worker with PCR-confirmed SARS-CoV-2 infection or an uninfected control (not recorded which). The CDR3 runs from the conserved cysteine through the conserved F or W. D genes are given only for firm matches. Not every row has a clone size; where given, it reads once, few, many or a size class.

CDR3 protein,CDR3 DNA,J gene,D gene,clone size,V gene
CSARDPGGYYEQYF,TGCAGTGCTAGAGATCCCGGCGGGTACTACGAGCAGTACTTC,TRBJ2-7,NA,few,TRBV20-1
CSARPPGTSGRYNEQFF,TGCAGTGCTAGACCCCCCGGGACTAGCGGGAGGTACAATGAGCAGTTCTTC,TRBJ2-1,TRBD2,few,TRBV20-1
CASSSGRGQFF,TGTGCCAGCAGTAGCGGGAGGGGGCAGTTCTTC,TRBJ2-1,TRBD2,many,TRBV12-3/TRBV12-4
CSVDRGATADTQYF,TGCAGCGTGGACAGGGGGGCGACGGCCGATACGCAGTATTTT,TRBJ2-3,TRBD1,few,TRBV29-1
CSASWTNYNEQFF,TGCAGTGCTAGCTGGACTAACTACAATGAGCAGTTCTTC,TRBJ2-1,NA,few,TRBV20-1
CASVPQETQYF,TGTGCCAGTGTCCCTCAAGAGACCCAGTACTTC,TRBJ2-5,NA,NA,TRBV19
CASSTGQGRASPLHF,TGTGCCAGCAGTACCGGACAGGGTAGGGCTTCACCCCTCCACTTT,TRBJ1-6,TRBD1,many,TRBV12-3/TRBV12-4
CASSFGALNTEAFF,TGTGCCAGCAGTTTCGGGGCTCTGAACACTGAAGCTTTCTTT,TRBJ1-1,NA,many,TRBV12-3/TRBV12-4
CASSYRAPEQFF,TGTGCCAGCAGTTACAGGGCCCCTGAGCAGTTCTTC,TRBJ2-1,NA,medium-sized,TRBV28
CSVGTGANVLTF,TGCAGCGTTGGAACTGGGGCCAACGTCCTGACTTTC,TRBJ2-6,NA,few,TRBV29-1
CASSTRGDTEAFF,TGTGCCAGCAGCACCCGGGGGGACACTGAAGCTTTCTTT,TRBJ1-1,NA,many,TRBV9
CASTGQGNEQYF,TGCGCCAGCACGGGACAGGGTAACGAGCAGTACTTC,TRBJ2-7,TRBD1,NA,TRBV5-1
CASMRTGELFF,TGTGCCAGCATGAGGACCGGGGAGCTGTTTTTT,TRBJ2-2,NA,many,TRBV27
CASSWDSPETQYF,TGTGCCAGCAGCTGGGACAGCCCAGAGACCCAGTACTTC,TRBJ2-5,TRBD1,many,TRBV28
CASRSGTANEKLFF,TGTGCCAGCAGGTCCGGGACAGCTAATGAAAAACTGTTTTTT,TRBJ1-4,TRBD1,NA,TRBV28
CASSEQISYSGNTIYF,TGTGCCAGCAGTGAACAGATTTCCTACTCTGGAAACACCATATATTTT,TRBJ1-3,NA,NA,TRBV6-1
CSAPLAGGPRNEQFF,TGCAGTGCTCCCCTAGCGGGAGGGCCGAGGAATGAGCAGTTCTTC,TRBJ2-1,TRBD2,many,TRBV20-1
CASTPFSAARNQPQHF,TGTGCCAGTACCCCTTTCTCCGCGGCACGCAATCAGCCCCAGCATTTT,TRBJ1-5,NA,NA,TRBV19
CSASSLAGDNEQFF,TGCAGTGCTAGTTCGCTAGCGGGGGACAATGAGCAGTTCTTC,TRBJ2-1,TRBD2,many,TRBV20-1
CASSPRRNSPLHF,TGTGCCAGCAGTCCCCGGAGGAATTCACCCCTCCACTTT,TRBJ1-6,NA,few,TRBV28
CSVAGKNTGELFF,TGCAGCGTTGCGGGAAAGAACACCGGGGAGCTGTTTTTT,TRBJ2-2,NA,many,TRBV29-1
CASSFGGSYLVEFGELFF,TGTGCCAGCAGTTTTGGCGGGAGTTACCTGGTTGAGTTCGGGGAGCTGTTTTTT,TRBJ2-2,TRBD2,NA,TRBV12-3/TRBV12-4
CASSSQNSYGYTF,TGTGCCAGCAGCTCGCAGAATAGCTATGGCTACACCTTC,TRBJ1-2,NA,many,TRBV7-9
CASSKLWDRGDLNEQFF,TGTGCCAGTAGTAAGCTATGGGACAGGGGAGATCTAAATGAGCAGTTCTTC,TRBJ2-1,TRBD1,many,TRBV19
CATIHGRQSKTYEQYF,TGTGCCACAATACATGGCCGGCAGAGCAAGACCTACGAGCAGTACTTC,TRBJ2-7,NA,few,TRBV3-1
CASSLAAGEQFF,TGTGCCAGCAGCTTAGCGGCGGGGGAGCAGTTCTTC,TRBJ2-1,NA,few,TRBV7-8
CSAYAGQGWTLGYGYTF,TGCAGTGCTTACGCCGGACAGGGGTGGACGCTTGGGTATGGCTACACCTTC,TRBJ1-2,TRBD1,few,TRBV20-1
CASSQGTGSTQYF,TGTGCCAGCAGCCAAGGGACAGGGAGTACGCAGTATTTT,TRBJ2-3,TRBD1,many,TRBV14
CASSGGLVGEQYF,TGTGCCAGCAGCGGTGGATTAGTTGGGGAGCAGTACTTC,TRBJ2-7,NA,NA,TRBV7-9
CASSRDRASTEAFF,TGTGCCAGCAGCAGGGACAGGGCTAGCACTGAAGCTTTCTTT,TRBJ1-1,TRBD1,few,TRBV7-2
CASSLDVYYEQYF,TGTGCCAGCAGCTTAGACGTCTATTACGAGCAGTACTTC,TRBJ2-7,NA,NA,TRBV11-1
CAERGQTNTGELFF,TGTGCCGAGCGGGGGCAGACCAACACCGGGGAGCTGTTTTTT,TRBJ2-2,NA,few,TRBV21-1
CSARDAANTQYF,TGCAGTGCTAGAGATGCCGCTAATACGCAGTATTTT,TRBJ2-3,NA,few,TRBV20-1
CASGGRVLTYEQYF,TGTGCCAGCGGCGGGAGAGTACTGACCTACGAGCAGTACTTC,TRBJ2-7,TRBD2,few,TRBV2
CASSLAGRDPGNTIYF,TGCGCCAGCAGCTTGGCTGGGAGGGACCCTGGAAACACCATATATTTT,TRBJ1-3,NA,many,TRBV5-1
CASSFVDSPLHF,TGTGCCAGCAGCTTCGTGGACTCACCCCTCCACTTT,TRBJ1-6,NA,NA,TRBV11-2
CASLASGRENTGELFF,TGTGCCAGCTTGGCTAGCGGGAGGGAAAACACCGGGGAGCTGTTTTTT,TRBJ2-2,TRBD2,NA,TRBV2